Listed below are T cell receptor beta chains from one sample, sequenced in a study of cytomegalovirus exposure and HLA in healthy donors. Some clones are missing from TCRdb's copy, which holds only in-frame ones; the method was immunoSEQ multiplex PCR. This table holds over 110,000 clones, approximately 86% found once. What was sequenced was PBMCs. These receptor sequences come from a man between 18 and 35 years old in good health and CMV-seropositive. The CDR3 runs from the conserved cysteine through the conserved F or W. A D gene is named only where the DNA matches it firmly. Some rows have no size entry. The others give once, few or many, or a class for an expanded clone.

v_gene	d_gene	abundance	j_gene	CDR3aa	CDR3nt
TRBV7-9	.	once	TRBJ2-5	CASSLGAVPQETQYF	TGTGCCAGCAGCTTAGGGGCAGTCCCCCAAGAGACCCAGTACTTC
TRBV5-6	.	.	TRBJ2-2	CASSPMLGANTGELFF	TGTGCCAGCAGTCCTATGCTGGGGGCAAACACCGGGGAGCTGTTTTTT
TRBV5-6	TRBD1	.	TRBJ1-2	CASSFLTDNRGISVRGYTF	TGTGCCAGCAGCTTTCTCACCGATAACAGGGGAATCTCGGTGAGAGGCTACACCTTC
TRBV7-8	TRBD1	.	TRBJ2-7	CASSLDRGAVISEQYF	TGTGCCAGCAGCTTGGACAGGGGGGCGGTGATTAGCGAGCAGTACTTC
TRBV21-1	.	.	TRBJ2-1	CASSKGSGTGPTSYNEQFF	TGTGCCAGCAGCAAAGGGTCCGGGACAGGGCCGACATCCTACAATGAGCAGTTCTTC
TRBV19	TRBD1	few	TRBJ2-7	CASSRPGQSYEQYF	TGTGCCAGTAGTAGACCGGGACAGAGCTACGAGCAGTACTTC
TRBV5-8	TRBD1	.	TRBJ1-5	CASSWDRGSVPQHF	TGTGCCAGCAGCTGGGACAGGGGTTCGGTTCCCCAGCATTTT
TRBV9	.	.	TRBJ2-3	CASSYFLGDTQYF	TGTGCCAGCAGCTACTTCCTTGGAGATACGCAGTATTTT
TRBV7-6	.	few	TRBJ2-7	CASSPRPYEQYF	TGTGCCAGCAGCCCCCGTCCCTACGAGCAGTACTTC
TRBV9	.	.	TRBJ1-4	CASSVEGGLNEKLFF	TGTGCCAGCAGCGTAGAGGGGGGGCTTAATGAAAAACTGTTTTTT
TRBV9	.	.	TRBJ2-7	CASSVGGGTVAYEQYF	TGTGCCAGCAGCGTAGGAGGGGGAACTGTGGCCTACGAGCAGTACTTC
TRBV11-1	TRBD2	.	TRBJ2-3	CASLVKRTSGRGDTQYF	TGTGCCAGCCTGGTGAAACGGACTAGCGGGAGAGGAGATACGCAGTATTTT
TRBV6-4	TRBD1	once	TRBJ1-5	CATTLRGTGRISCNQPQHF	TGTGCCACCACTCTCAGGGGGACAGGGCGTATATCTTGCAATCAGCCCCAGCATTTT
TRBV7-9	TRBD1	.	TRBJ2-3	CASTIGTGGTDTQYF	TGTGCCAGCACCATAGGGACAGGGGGCACAGATACGCAGTATTTT
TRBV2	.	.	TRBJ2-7	CASSETTSYEQYF	TGTGCCAGCAGTGAAACGACTAGCTACGAGCAGTACTTC
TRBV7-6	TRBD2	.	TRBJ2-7	CASSPETSGTSYEQYF	TGTGCCAGCAGCCCCGAGACTAGCGGGACTTCCTACGAGCAGTACTTC
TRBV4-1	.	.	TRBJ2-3	CASSQEARTVPISTDTQYF	TGCGCCAGCAGCCAAGAGGCAAGGACAGTTCCCATCAGCACAGATACGCAGTATTTT
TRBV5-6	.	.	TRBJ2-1	CASSLEGVVYNEQFF	TGTGCCAGCAGCTTGGAAGGGGTCGTCTACAATGAGCAGTTCTTC
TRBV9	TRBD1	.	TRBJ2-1	CASSLQGGASYNEQFF	TGTGCCAGCAGCCTCCAAGGGGGCGCATCCTACAATGAGCAGTTCTTC
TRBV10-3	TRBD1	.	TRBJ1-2	CAISNDRGYGYTF	TGTGCCATCAGTAATGACAGGGGCTATGGCTACACCTTC
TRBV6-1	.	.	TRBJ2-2	CAYRVGTGELFF	TGTGCCTACCGGGTAGGCACCGGGGAGCTGTTTTTT
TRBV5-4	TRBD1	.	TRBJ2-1	CASSERTGGHNEQFF	TGTGCCAGCAGCGAACGGACAGGGGGCCACAATGAGCAGTTCTTC
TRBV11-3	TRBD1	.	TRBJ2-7	CASSQRANRGYHEQYF	TGTGCCAGCAGCCAACGGGCCAACAGGGGATACCACGAGCAGTACTTC
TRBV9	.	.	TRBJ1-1	CASSVDGQLNTEAFF	TGTGCCAGCAGCGTAGACGGACAGTTGAACACTGAAGCTTTCTTT
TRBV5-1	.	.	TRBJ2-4	CASSLGGFENIQYF	TGCGCCAGCAGCTTGGGTGGCTTCGAAAACATTCAGTACTTC
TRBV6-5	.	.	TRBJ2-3	CASSRRGDTQYF	TGTGCCAGCAGCCGACGCGGGGATACGCAGTATTTT
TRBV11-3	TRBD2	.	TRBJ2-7	CASSPTGTTYEQYF	TGTGCCAGCAGCCCCACCGGGACTACTTACGAGCAGTACTTC
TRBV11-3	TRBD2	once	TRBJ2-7	CASSFPTSGRGSPYEQYF	TGTGCCAGCAGCTTTCCGACTAGCGGGAGGGGCAGCCCTTACGAGCAGTACTTC
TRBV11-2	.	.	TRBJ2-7	CASSLNNPQGGEQYF	TGTGCCAGCAGCCTCAATAACCCCCAGGGGGGCGAGCAGTACTTC
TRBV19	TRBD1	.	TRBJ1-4	CASSTRDRGLAEKLFF	TGTGCCAGTAGTACCCGGGACAGGGGTTTGGCTGAAAAACTGTTTTTT
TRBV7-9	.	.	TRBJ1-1	CASTSTGNTEAFF	TGTGCCAGCACCTCGACAGGGAACACTGAAGCTTTCTTT
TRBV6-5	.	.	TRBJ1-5	CASSWRSNQPQHF	TGTGCCAGCAGTTGGAGGAGCAATCAGCCCCAGCATTTT
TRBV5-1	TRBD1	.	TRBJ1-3	CASSLGTVAGNTIYF	TGCGCCAGCAGCCTAGGGACAGTCGCTGGAAACACCATATATTTT
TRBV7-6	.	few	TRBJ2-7	CASSLPGYEQYF	TGTGCCAGCAGCCTGCCGGGGTACGAGCAGTACTTC
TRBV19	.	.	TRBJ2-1	CASSNGGALYNEQFF	TGTGCCAGTAGCAATGGAGGGGCCCTGTACAATGAGCAGTTCTTC
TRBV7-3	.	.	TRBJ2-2	CASSLGTGVAGTGELFF	TGTGCCAGCAGCTTAGGAACGGGAGTAGCTGGCACCGGGGAGCTGTTTTTT
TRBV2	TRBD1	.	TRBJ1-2	CASSDLDRAYGYTF	TGTGCCAGCAGTGACTTGGACAGGGCCTACGGCTACACCTTC